Listed below are T cell receptor beta chains from one sample, sequenced in a study of cytotoxic CD8 clonotypes in ibrutinib-treated CLL. Here immunoSEQ multiplex PCR was the method, and the copy in TCRdb shows in-frame clones only, minus some. The data contain tens of thousands of clones, 90% of them singletons. The material was PBMCs, obtained after 12 months of ibrutinib treatment. All receptors come from a human donor with chronic lymphocytic leukemia. CDR3s include the opening cysteine and the closing phenylalanine or tryptophan. The D gene is left open where the match is weak. A clone size is listed for some rows: how often the clone was seen (once, few, many), or a class if it is expanded.

d_gene: TRBD1
j_gene: TRBJ2-7
len: 15
abundance: -
v_gene: TRBV27
CDR3aa: CASSPSPGGSYEQYF
CDR3nt: TGTGCCAGCAGTCCCTCGCCAGGGGGCTCCTACGAGCAGTACTTC

d_gene: TRBD1
j_gene: TRBJ1-1
len: 13
abundance: -
v_gene: TRBV29-1
CDR3aa: CSVGVTGGTEAFF
CDR3nt: TGCAGCGTCGGGGTGACAGGGGGCACTGAAGCTTTCTTT

d_gene: TRBD2
j_gene: TRBJ2-3
len: 15
abundance: -
v_gene: TRBV7-3
CDR3aa: CASSLAAGVTDTQYF
CDR3nt: TGTGCCAGCAGCTTAGCGGCGGGGGTCACAGATACGCAGTATTTT

d_gene: -
j_gene: TRBJ1-5
len: 14
abundance: few
v_gene: TRBV15
CDR3aa: CATSRWGSDQPQHF
CDR3nt: TGTGCCACCAGCAGGTGGGGAAGCGATCAGCCCCAGCATTTT

d_gene: -
j_gene: TRBJ2-1
len: 15
abundance: -
v_gene: TRBV4-3
CDR3aa: CASSQGGGNYNEQFF
CDR3nt: TGCGCCAGCAGCCAGGGTGGCGGGAACTACAATGAGCAGTTCTTC

d_gene: TRBD1
j_gene: TRBJ1-3
len: 16
abundance: -
v_gene: TRBV27
CDR3aa: CASSSGQGLPGNTIYF
CDR3nt: TGTGCCAGCAGTTCTGGACAGGGCCTTCCTGGAAACACCATATATTTT

d_gene: -
j_gene: TRBJ2-7
len: 12
abundance: -
v_gene: TRBV11-2
CDR3aa: CASSLVFYEQYF
CDR3nt: TGTGCCAGCAGCTTAGTTTTCTACGAGCAGTACTTC

d_gene: -
j_gene: TRBJ1-2
len: 13
abundance: -
v_gene: TRBV10-2
CDR3aa: CASSEDRRYGYTF
CDR3nt: TGCGCCAGCAGTGAGGACCGACGGTATGGCTACACCTTC

d_gene: -
j_gene: TRBJ2-7
len: 16
abundance: -
v_gene: TRBV6-6
CDR3aa: CASSYSQTVGSYEQYF
CDR3nt: TGTGCCAGCAGTTACTCGCAAACAGTGGGCTCCTACGAGCAGTACTTC

d_gene: -
j_gene: TRBJ2-5
len: 12
abundance: -
v_gene: TRBV5-1
CDR3aa: CASSLFLETQYF
CDR3nt: TGCGCCAGCAGTCTCTTTCTGGAGACCCAGTACTTC

d_gene: -
j_gene: TRBJ1-1
len: 13
abundance: -
v_gene: TRBV27
CDR3aa: CASGPGGYTEAFF
CDR3nt: TGTGCCAGCGGGCCCGGGGGGTACACTGAAGCTTTCTTT

d_gene: -
j_gene: TRBJ1-1
len: 14
abundance: -
v_gene: TRBV10-3
CDR3aa: CAISELPVNTEAFF
CDR3nt: TGTGCCATCAGTGAATTACCGGTGAACACTGAAGCTTTCTTT

d_gene: TRBD2
j_gene: TRBJ2-1
len: 18
abundance: -
v_gene: TRBV7-9
CDR3aa: CASTLPGTRSFSPSEQFF
CDR3nt: TGTGCCAGCACCCTGCCCGGGACTAGGTCCTTTAGTCCAAGTGAGCAGTTCTTC

d_gene: TRBD1
j_gene: TRBJ2-7
len: 17
abundance: -
v_gene: TRBV19
CDR3aa: CASSSLPGQGRAYEQYF
CDR3nt: TGTGCCAGTAGTTCTCTCCCGGGACAGGGGCGTGCCTACGAGCAGTACTTC

d_gene: TRBD1
j_gene: TRBJ2-3
len: 12
abundance: -
v_gene: TRBV27
CDR3aa: CASSLGQGTQYF
CDR3nt: TGTGCCAGCAGTCTTGGACAGGGAACGCAGTATTTT

d_gene: -
j_gene: TRBJ1-5
len: 19
abundance: once
v_gene: TRBV28
CDR3aa: CASSSLRDTRQYSNQPQHF
CDR3nt: TGTGCCAGCAGTTCTCTCCGGGACACCAGACAATATAGCAATCAGCCCCAGCATTTT

d_gene: TRBD1
j_gene: TRBJ1-1
len: 13
abundance: -
v_gene: TRBV2
CDR3aa: CASSRDRNTEAFF
CDR3nt: TGTGCCAGCAGCCGGGACAGGAACACTGAAGCTTTCTTT

d_gene: TRBD2
j_gene: TRBJ2-2
len: 16
abundance: -
v_gene: TRBV6-6
CDR3aa: CASRWTSGSNTGELFF
CDR3nt: TGTGCCAGCAGATGGACTAGCGGGTCGAACACCGGGGAGCTGTTTTTT

d_gene: -
j_gene: TRBJ1-1
len: 14
abundance: -
v_gene: TRBV19
CDR3aa: CASNFPGINTEAFF
CDR3nt: TGTGCCAGTAATTTCCCAGGGATAAACACTGAAGCTTTCTTT

d_gene: -
j_gene: TRBJ2-1
len: 14
abundance: -
v_gene: TRBV29-1
CDR3aa: CSVGGAGTYNEQFF
CDR3nt: TGCAGCGTGGGCGGGGCGGGGACATACAATGAGCAGTTCTTC

d_gene: -
j_gene: TRBJ1-2
len: 14
abundance: once
v_gene: TRBV11-2
CDR3aa: CASSLNPARYGYTF
CDR3nt: TGTGCCAGCAGCTTAAATCCCGCTAGATATGGCTACACCTTC

d_gene: -
j_gene: TRBJ2-3
len: 15
abundance: -
v_gene: TRBV28
CDR3aa: CASSLWGGSTDTQYF
CDR3nt: TGTGCCAGCAGTTTATGGGGCGGCTCCACAGATACGCAGTATTTT

d_gene: -
j_gene: TRBJ1-5
len: 14
abundance: -
v_gene: TRBV5-1
CDR3aa: CASSFKGGGQPQHF
CDR3nt: TGCGCCAGCAGCTTCAAGGGTGGGGGTCAGCCCCAGCATTTT

d_gene: TRBD1
j_gene: TRBJ1-5
len: 16
abundance: -
v_gene: TRBV6-1
CDR3aa: CASSEAGGAANQPQHF
CDR3nt: TGTGCCAGCAGTGAAGCAGGGGGCGCTGCCAATCAGCCCCAGCATTTT

d_gene: TRBD1
j_gene: TRBJ2-7
len: 12
abundance: once
v_gene: TRBV29-1
CDR3aa: CSVVGDRDEQYF
CDR3nt: TGCAGCGTTGTAGGGGACAGGGACGAGCAGTACTTC

d_gene: -
j_gene: TRBJ1-1
len: 13
abundance: -
v_gene: TRBV18
CDR3aa: CASSPPGVTEAFF
CDR3nt: TGTGCCAGCTCACCGCCAGGGGTAACTGAAGCTTTCTTT

d_gene: TRBD1
j_gene: TRBJ2-7
len: 13
abundance: -
v_gene: TRBV5-1
CDR3aa: CASNHGTAYEQYF
CDR3nt: TGCGCCAGCAACCACGGGACAGCCTACGAGCAGTACTTC

d_gene: -
j_gene: TRBJ2-7
len: 12
abundance: -
v_gene: TRBV29-1
CDR3aa: CSALSEAGEQYF
CDR3nt: TGCAGCGCCCTTTCAGAGGCCGGAGAGCAGTACTTC

d_gene: -
j_gene: TRBJ1-4
len: 10
abundance: -
v_gene: TRBV5-5
CDR3aa: CATLDEKLFF
CDR3nt: TGTGCCACATTAGATGAAAAACTGTTTTTT

d_gene: TRBD1
j_gene: TRBJ1-5
len: 16
abundance: few
v_gene: TRBV19
CDR3aa: CASKGEGAWGNQPQHF
CDR3nt: TGTGCCAGTAAGGGAGAGGGGGCGTGGGGCAATCAGCCCCAGCATTTT

d_gene: TRBD1
j_gene: TRBJ2-3
len: 15
abundance: -
v_gene: TRBV11-3
CDR3aa: CASSFRGQGTDTQYF
CDR3nt: TGTGCCAGCAGCTTCCGGGGACAGGGGACAGATACGCAGTATTTT

d_gene: -
j_gene: TRBJ2-1
len: 15
abundance: -
v_gene: TRBV11-1
CDR3aa: CASSPRRPGHNEQFF
CDR3nt: TGTGCCAGCAGCCCGCGCCGTCCAGGGCACAATGAGCAGTTCTTC

d_gene: TRBD2
j_gene: TRBJ2-7
len: 14
abundance: once
v_gene: TRBV7-2
CDR3aa: CASSPGTSGYEQYF
CDR3nt: TGTGCCAGCAGCCCCGGGACTAGCGGCTACGAGCAGTACTTC

d_gene: -
j_gene: TRBJ1-4
len: 13
abundance: -
v_gene: TRBV29-1
CDR3aa: CSVTTLANEKLFF
CDR3nt: TGCAGCGTCACCACCCTCGCTAATGAAAAACTGTTTTTT

d_gene: TRBD1
j_gene: TRBJ1-5
len: 15
abundance: -
v_gene: TRBV15
CDR3aa: CATSGDRGENQPQHF
CDR3nt: TGTGCCACCAGTGGAGACAGGGGGGAGAATCAGCCCCAGCATTTT

d_gene: TRBD2
j_gene: TRBJ2-7
len: 14
abundance: -
v_gene: TRBV19
CDR3aa: CASRRLAGSYEQYF
CDR3nt: TGTGCCAGTCGTCGACTAGCGGGGTCCTACGAGCAGTACTTC

d_gene: TRBD1
j_gene: TRBJ1-2
len: 15
abundance: -
v_gene: TRBV29-1
CDR3aa: CSGGDRASGGYGYTF
CDR3nt: TGCAGCGGTGGGGACAGGGCGAGTGGTGGCTATGGCTACACCTTC

d_gene: TRBD2
j_gene: TRBJ2-1
len: 22
abundance: -
v_gene: TRBV7-3
CDR3aa: CASSSRPIRTSGRALKFNEQFF
CDR3nt: TGTGCCAGCAGCTCTCGGCCGATCCGGACTAGCGGGAGGGCCTTAAAGTTCAATGAGCAGTTCTTC

d_gene: -
j_gene: TRBJ1-2
len: 14
abundance: -
v_gene: TRBV5-6
CDR3aa: CASSRQIRNYGYTF
CDR3nt: TGTGCCAGCAGTAGACAAATCCGAAACTATGGCTACACCTTC

d_gene: -
j_gene: TRBJ2-3
len: 12
abundance: -
v_gene: TRBV6-6
CDR3aa: CASTDMKDTQYF
CDR3nt: TGTGCCAGCACCGATATGAAGGATACGCAGTATTTT

d_gene: -
j_gene: TRBJ2-1
len: 15
abundance: -
v_gene: TRBV7-3
CDR3aa: CASSSHTQRSGEQFF
CDR3nt: TGTGCCAGCAGCTCACACACACAGAGGTCAGGTGAGCAGTTCTTC

d_gene: -
j_gene: TRBJ2-1
len: 14
abundance: -
v_gene: TRBV29-1
CDR3aa: CSVEEVSSYNEQFF
CDR3nt: TGCAGCGTTGAAGAAGTTTCTTCCTACAATGAGCAGTTCTTC

d_gene: TRBD2
j_gene: TRBJ2-3
len: 16
abundance: many
v_gene: TRBV7-3
CDR3aa: CASSLSGSGVTDTQYF
CDR3nt: TGTGCCAGCAGCTTAAGTGGTAGCGGGGTCACAGATACGCAGTATTTT

d_gene: TRBD1
j_gene: TRBJ2-7
len: 15
abundance: -
v_gene: TRBV6-1
CDR3aa: CASRAGQGASAEQYF
CDR3nt: TGTGCCAGCAGAGCTGGACAGGGGGCTAGCGCCGAGCAGTACTTC

d_gene: -
j_gene: TRBJ2-7
len: 12
abundance: -
v_gene: TRBV7-3
CDR3aa: CASSNRAGEQYF
CDR3nt: TGTGCCAGCAGCAACAGGGCTGGTGAGCAGTACTTC

d_gene: -
j_gene: TRBJ2-7
len: 16
abundance: once
v_gene: TRBV4-2
CDR3aa: CASSQPTRTSSYEQYF
CDR3nt: TGTGCCAGCAGCCAACCAACTAGGACTTCTTCCTACGAGCAGTACTTC

d_gene: -
j_gene: TRBJ2-3
len: 15
abundance: -
v_gene: TRBV5-1
CDR3aa: CASSFRGRSTDTQYF
CDR3nt: TGCGCCAGCAGCTTTAGGGGGAGAAGCACAGATACGCAGTATTTT

d_gene: TRBD1
j_gene: TRBJ2-5
len: 11
abundance: few
v_gene: TRBV5-1
CDR3aa: CASSQQGVQYF
CDR3nt: TGCGCCAGCAGCCAACAGGGGGTCCAGTACTTC

d_gene: -
j_gene: TRBJ1-1
len: 11
abundance: -
v_gene: TRBV18
CDR3aa: CASSPNNAAFF
CDR3nt: TGTGCCAGCTCGCCTAATAACGCAGCTTTCTTT

d_gene: -
j_gene: TRBJ1-1
len: 12
abundance: -
v_gene: TRBV19
CDR3aa: CASSGLGEVAFF
CDR3nt: TGTGCCAGTAGTGGTCTGGGGGAGGTAGCTTTCTTT

d_gene: TRBD1
j_gene: TRBJ1-2
len: 14
abundance: once
v_gene: TRBV28
CDR3aa: CASRPTGANYGYTF
CDR3nt: TGTGCCAGCAGACCGACAGGGGCTAACTATGGCTACACCTTC

d_gene: -
j_gene: TRBJ2-1
len: 14
abundance: -
v_gene: TRBV27
CDR3aa: CASSRGESYNEQFF
CDR3nt: TGTGCCAGCAGTAGAGGAGAGTCCTACAATGAGCAGTTCTTC